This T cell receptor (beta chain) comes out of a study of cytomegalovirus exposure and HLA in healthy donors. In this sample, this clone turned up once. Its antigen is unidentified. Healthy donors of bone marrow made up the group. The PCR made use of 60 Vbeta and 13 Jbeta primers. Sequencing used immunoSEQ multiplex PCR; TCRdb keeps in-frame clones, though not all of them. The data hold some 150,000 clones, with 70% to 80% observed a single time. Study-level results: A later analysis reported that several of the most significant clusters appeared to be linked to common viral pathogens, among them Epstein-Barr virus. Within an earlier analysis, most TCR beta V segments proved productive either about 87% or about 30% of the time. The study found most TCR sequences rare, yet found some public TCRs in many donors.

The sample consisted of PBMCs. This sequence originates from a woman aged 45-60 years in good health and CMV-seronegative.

CDR3: CASSLGQDSNQPQHF. The CDR3 region has the DNA TGTGCCAGCAGCTTAGGTCAGGATAGCAATCAGCCCCAGCATTTT. The chain recombines TRBV7-6 with TRBJ1-5; D remains ambiguous. The CDR3 contains 15 residues. Germline CDR1 is SGHVS and CDR2 is FNYEAQ. V was clipped by 1 base and J by 0 bases, with 7 bases between them.